A selection of T cell receptor beta chains follows, all from one sample in a study of read filtering for tumor transcriptome and immune sequencing. TCRdb re-analysed the reads in MiXCR, keeping a single row per CDR3 protein. The sample lists roughly 67,000 distinct CDR3 sequences, roughly 20% seen once, with about a tenth in the top ten. Sequences were obtained from a population of CD138-negative cells sorted from bone marrow. The source of these receptors is a donor at least 40 years old with multiple myeloma. Both conserved end residues are trimmed from each CDR3. Fields, in order: V gene, J gene, CDR3 protein.

v_call: TRBV4-1; j_call: TRBJ1-4; cdr3_aa: ASSQDQGLKLF
v_call: TRBV19; j_call: TRBJ2-1; cdr3_aa: ASSGTSGGPYNEQF
v_call: TRBV7-8; j_call: TRBJ2-5; cdr3_aa: ASSRFFDSHQETQY
v_call: TRBV18; j_call: TRBJ2-2; cdr3_aa: ASSPRTGTESGELF
v_call: TRBV7-8; j_call: TRBJ2-5; cdr3_aa: ASNPLTAQETQY
v_call: TRBV2; j_call: TRBJ2-4; cdr3_aa: ASSAGQGAKDIQY
v_call: TRBV11-2; j_call: TRBJ2-1; cdr3_aa: ASSLDLLEAASSYNEQF
v_call: TRBV27; j_call: TRBJ1-5; cdr3_aa: ASSLSIGNQPQH
v_call: TRBV12-3/TRBV12-4; j_call: TRBJ2-3; cdr3_aa: ASSFKRGISADTQY
v_call: TRBV5-6; j_call: TRBJ2-1; cdr3_aa: ASSSDFHNEQF
v_call: TRBV5-1; j_call: TRBJ2-3; cdr3_aa: ASSYTGVSTDTQY
v_call: TRBV25-1; j_call: TRBJ2-1; cdr3_aa: ASSELLGQGIYNEQF
v_call: TRBV5-1; j_call: TRBJ2-5; cdr3_aa: ASSFVGLQETQY
v_call: TRBV28; j_call: TRBJ2-5; cdr3_aa: ASSLQGETQY
v_call: TRBV5-1; j_call: TRBJ2-1; cdr3_aa: ASSLESGVIVEQF
v_call: TRBV21-1; j_call: TRBJ2-4; cdr3_aa: ASTSGTAAKNIQY
v_call: TRBV4-1; j_call: TRBJ2-1; cdr3_aa: ASGLAGYNEQF
v_call: TRBV20-1; j_call: TRBJ2-5; cdr3_aa: SGFGGGETQY
v_call: TRBV3-1; j_call: TRBJ2-1; cdr3_aa: ASSQAWGAYNEQL
v_call: TRBV24-1; j_call: TRBJ2-1; cdr3_aa: ATSGDGGRINEQF
v_call: TRBV20-1; j_call: TRBJ2-7; cdr3_aa: SARGDSLYEQY
v_call: TRBV5-4; j_call: TRBJ1-1; cdr3_aa: ASSLTGTDTEAF
v_call: TRBV20-1; j_call: TRBJ2-1; cdr3_aa: SAGSGTYNEQF
v_call: TRBV14; j_call: TRBJ2-3; cdr3_aa: SSTQGSKYTQY
v_call: TRBV9; j_call: TRBJ2-2; cdr3_aa: ASSPRGAGELF
v_call: TRBV20-1; j_call: TRBJ2-1; cdr3_aa: SASQAGGPREQF
v_call: TRBV4-1; j_call: TRBJ2-2; cdr3_aa: ASSQVGGRIYTGELF
v_call: TRBV27; j_call: TRBJ2-7; cdr3_aa: ASSLDRGHEQY
v_call: TRBV6-1; j_call: TRBJ1-2; cdr3_aa: ASSEVGARGYT
v_call: TRBV28; j_call: TRBJ1-2; cdr3_aa: AIRGGPYGYA
v_call: TRBV19; j_call: TRBJ2-7; cdr3_aa: ASSDFLMGQAYEQY
v_call: TRBV3-1; j_call: TRBJ2-1; cdr3_aa: ASSQDLINPYNEQF
v_call: TRBV6-5; j_call: TRBJ2-1; cdr3_aa: ASSHETRGRDEQF
v_call: TRBV20-1; j_call: TRBJ2-1; cdr3_aa: SATSGAISNEQF
v_call: TRBV1; j_call: TRBJ2-3; cdr3_aa: TSSQDPRGTQGDTQY
v_call: TRBV19; j_call: TRBJ2-1; cdr3_aa: ATSLGLAGRQEEQF
v_call: TRBV11-2; j_call: TRBJ1-1; cdr3_aa: ASSLIGSGNTEAF
v_call: TRBV5-1; j_call: TRBJ2-5; cdr3_aa: ASSTQPQETQY
v_call: TRBV29-1; j_call: TRBJ2-5; cdr3_aa: SVGGIQETQY
v_call: TRBV2; j_call: TRBJ1-2; cdr3_aa: ASSEIGNGYT
v_call: TRBV29-1; j_call: TRBJ2-1; cdr3_aa: SVDAQGYNEQF
v_call: TRBV29-1; j_call: TRBJ2-7; cdr3_aa: SVEYDTPYEQY
v_call: TRBV5-5; j_call: TRBJ1-2; cdr3_aa: ASSNPGTGDEYGYT
v_call: TRBV5-1; j_call: TRBJ1-1; cdr3_aa: ASSSTNPRTEAF
v_call: TRBV29-1; j_call: TRBJ2-5; cdr3_aa: SGRQGAETQY
v_call: TRBV21-1; j_call: TRBJ2-2; cdr3_aa: ASSKERGELF
v_call: TRBV5-1; j_call: TRBJ1-1; cdr3_aa: ASSLGGITEAF
v_call: TRBV5-1; j_call: TRBJ2-7; cdr3_aa: ASSLSGTGSSEQY
v_call: TRBV20-1; j_call: TRBJ2-7; cdr3_aa: SASRDGHYEQY
v_call: TRBV12-3/TRBV12-4; j_call: TRBJ2-3; cdr3_aa: ASSFGGGTDTQY